This T cell receptor (beta chain) was profiled in a study of T cell responses to AZD1222 COVID-19 vaccine. General study results and limits: At baseline, just five to seven AZD1222 recipients tested seropositive. There were mostly white British donors and more females than males, and clonal diversity was possibly underestimated. Nearly half of spike-specific TCRs reportedly target unmutated variant regions.

About this clone: Its antigen is undetermined.

CDR1 and CDR2 (germline): SGHRS, YFSETQ. CDR3 size: 14 residues. With 5 bases clipped from V and 14 bases from J, the junction kept 14 bases outside the gene matches. Sequencing used immunoSEQ multiplex PCR; TCRdb keeps in-frame clones, though not all of them. The sample has some 150,000 clones; 93% are singletons. This TCR derives from an adult in good health. The V gene is TRBV5-1, the J gene TRBJ1-4; TRBD1 agrees at 8 bases. Sample: peripheral blood, taken on day 0 of AZD1222 vaccination. As DNA, the CDR3 is TGCGCCAGCAGAAGTGGACAGGGTGAATCGCGGCTGTTTTTT. Protein sequence: CASRSGQGESRLFF.